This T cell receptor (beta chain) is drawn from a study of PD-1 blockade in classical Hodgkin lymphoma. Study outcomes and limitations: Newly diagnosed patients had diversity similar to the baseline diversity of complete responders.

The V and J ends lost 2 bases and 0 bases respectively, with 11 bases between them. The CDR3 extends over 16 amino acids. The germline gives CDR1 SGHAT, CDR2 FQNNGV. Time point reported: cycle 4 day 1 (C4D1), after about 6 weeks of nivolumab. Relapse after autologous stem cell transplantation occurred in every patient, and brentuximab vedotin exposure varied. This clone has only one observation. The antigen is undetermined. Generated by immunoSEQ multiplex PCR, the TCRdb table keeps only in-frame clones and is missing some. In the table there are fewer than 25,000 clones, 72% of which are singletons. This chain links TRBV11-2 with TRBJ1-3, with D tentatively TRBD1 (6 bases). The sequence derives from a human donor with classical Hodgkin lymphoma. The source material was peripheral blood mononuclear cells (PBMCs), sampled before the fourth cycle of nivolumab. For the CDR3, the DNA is TGTGCCAGCAGCTTAAAGGGGGGGTTCTCTGGAAACACCATATATTTT. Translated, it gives CASSLKGGFSGNTIYF.